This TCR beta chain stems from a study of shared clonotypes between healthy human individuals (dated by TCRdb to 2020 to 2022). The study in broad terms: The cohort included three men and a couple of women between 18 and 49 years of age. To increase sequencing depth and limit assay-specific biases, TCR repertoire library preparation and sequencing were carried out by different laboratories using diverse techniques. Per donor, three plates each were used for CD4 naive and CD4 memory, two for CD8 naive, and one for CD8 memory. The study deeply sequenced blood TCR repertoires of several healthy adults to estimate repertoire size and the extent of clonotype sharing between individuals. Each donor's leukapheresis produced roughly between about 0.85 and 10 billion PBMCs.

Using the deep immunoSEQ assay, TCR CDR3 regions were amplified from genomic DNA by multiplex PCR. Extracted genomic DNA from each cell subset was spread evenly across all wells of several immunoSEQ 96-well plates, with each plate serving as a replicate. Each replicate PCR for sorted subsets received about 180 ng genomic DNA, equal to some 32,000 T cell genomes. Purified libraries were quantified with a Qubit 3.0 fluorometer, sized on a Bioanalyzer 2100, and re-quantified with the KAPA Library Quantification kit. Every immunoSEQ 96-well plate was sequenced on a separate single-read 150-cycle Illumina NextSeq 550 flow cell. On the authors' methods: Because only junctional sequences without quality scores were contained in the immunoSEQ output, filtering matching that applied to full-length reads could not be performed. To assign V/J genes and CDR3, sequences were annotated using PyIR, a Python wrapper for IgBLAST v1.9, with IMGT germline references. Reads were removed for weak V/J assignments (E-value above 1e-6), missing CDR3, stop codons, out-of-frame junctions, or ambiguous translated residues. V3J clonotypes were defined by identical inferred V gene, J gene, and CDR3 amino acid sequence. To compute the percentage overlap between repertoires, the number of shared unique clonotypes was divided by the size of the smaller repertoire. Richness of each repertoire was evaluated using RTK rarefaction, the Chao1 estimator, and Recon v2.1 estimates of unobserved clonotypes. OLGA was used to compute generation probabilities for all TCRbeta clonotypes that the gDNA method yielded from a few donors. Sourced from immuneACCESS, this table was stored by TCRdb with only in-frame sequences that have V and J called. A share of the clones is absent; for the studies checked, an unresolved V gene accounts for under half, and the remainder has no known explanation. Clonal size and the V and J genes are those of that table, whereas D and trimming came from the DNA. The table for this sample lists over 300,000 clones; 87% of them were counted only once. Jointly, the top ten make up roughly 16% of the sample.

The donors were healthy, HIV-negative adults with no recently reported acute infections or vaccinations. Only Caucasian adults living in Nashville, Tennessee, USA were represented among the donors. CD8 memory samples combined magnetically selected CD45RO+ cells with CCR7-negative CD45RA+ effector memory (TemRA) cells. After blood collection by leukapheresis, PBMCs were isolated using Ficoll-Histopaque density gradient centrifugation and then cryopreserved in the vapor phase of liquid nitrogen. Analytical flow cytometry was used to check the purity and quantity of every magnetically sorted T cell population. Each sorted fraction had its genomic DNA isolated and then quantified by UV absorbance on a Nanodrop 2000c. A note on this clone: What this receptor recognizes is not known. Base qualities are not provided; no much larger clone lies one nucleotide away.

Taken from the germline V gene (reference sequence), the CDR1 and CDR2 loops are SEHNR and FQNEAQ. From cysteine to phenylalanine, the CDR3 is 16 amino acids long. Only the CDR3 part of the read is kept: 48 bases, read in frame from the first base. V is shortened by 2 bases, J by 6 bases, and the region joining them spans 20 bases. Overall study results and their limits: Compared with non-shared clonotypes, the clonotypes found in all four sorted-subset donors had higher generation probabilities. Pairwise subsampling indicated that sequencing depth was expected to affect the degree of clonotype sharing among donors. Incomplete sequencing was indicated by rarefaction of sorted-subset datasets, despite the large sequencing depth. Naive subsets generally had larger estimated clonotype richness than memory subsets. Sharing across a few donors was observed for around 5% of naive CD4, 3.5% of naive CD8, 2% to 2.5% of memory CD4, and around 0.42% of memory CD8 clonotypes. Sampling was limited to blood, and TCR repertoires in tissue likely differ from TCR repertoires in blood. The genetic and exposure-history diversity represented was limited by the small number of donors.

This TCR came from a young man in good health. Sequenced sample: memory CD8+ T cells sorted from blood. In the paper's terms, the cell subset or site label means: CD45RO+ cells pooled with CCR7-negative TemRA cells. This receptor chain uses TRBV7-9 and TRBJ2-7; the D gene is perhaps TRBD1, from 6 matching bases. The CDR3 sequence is CASSLRGDTKEIEQYF. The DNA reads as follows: TGTGCCAGCAGCTTACGTGGGGACACCAAGGAGATCGAGCAGTACTTC.